This T cell receptor (beta chain) was found in a study of blood T cell repertoires in COVID-19. Recruitment covered some 25 US areas and drew participants whose ages spanned about 18 to 90 years. Donors were grouped by their self-reported clinical history. Either two negative PCRs, clearance, or symptom resolution qualified Cohort 3 donors as recovered. Germline assignment: CDR1 MNHEY and CDR2 SMNVEV (reference sequence). Germline trimming cut 4 bases from V and 4 bases from J; bases unmatched to any gene: 7. The length of the CDR3 is 16 residues. TCRdb's copy holds only in-frame clones and misses some; the assay was immunoSEQ multiplex PCR. Among 490,000 or so clones listed, roughly 90% were seen once.

This clonotype was sampled from a middle-aged woman who had recovered from COVID-19. What was sequenced was PBMCs or T cells enriched from blood (not recorded which). This chain links TRBV27 with TRBJ2-4; 10 nucleotides align to TRBD2. The CDR3 sequence is CASSSPSSGSKNIQYF. The CDR3 region has the DNA TGTGCCAGCAGTTCCCCATCTAGCGGGAGTAAAAACATTCAGTACTTC.